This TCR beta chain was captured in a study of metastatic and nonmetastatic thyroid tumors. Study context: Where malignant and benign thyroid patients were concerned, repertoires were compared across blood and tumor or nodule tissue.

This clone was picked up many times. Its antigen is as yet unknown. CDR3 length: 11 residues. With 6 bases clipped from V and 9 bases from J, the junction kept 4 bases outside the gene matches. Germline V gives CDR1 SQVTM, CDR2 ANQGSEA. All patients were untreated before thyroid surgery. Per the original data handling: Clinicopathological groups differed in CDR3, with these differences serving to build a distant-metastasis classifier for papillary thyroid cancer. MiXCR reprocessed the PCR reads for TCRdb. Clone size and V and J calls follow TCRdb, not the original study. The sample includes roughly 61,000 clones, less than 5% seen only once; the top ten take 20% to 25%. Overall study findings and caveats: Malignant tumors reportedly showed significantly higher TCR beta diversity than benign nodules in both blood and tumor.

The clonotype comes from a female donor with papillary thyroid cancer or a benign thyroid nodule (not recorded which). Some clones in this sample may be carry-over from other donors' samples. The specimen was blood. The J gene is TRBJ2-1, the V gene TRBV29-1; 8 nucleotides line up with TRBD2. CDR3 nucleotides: TGCAGCGTCCGTGCGGGAGGTGAGCAGTTCTTC. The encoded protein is CSVRAGGEQFF.